This T cell receptor beta chain is drawn from a study of response to subunit inactivated influenza vaccine. MiXCR, applied by TCRdb to the RT-PCR reads, yields one record per CDR3 protein. The sample has roughly 700,000 distinct CDR3 sequences, 14% seen once. CDR1 SGHKS and CDR2 YYEKEE come from the germline V gene (reference sequence). V was clipped by 4 bases and J by 2 bases, with 13 bases between them. This CDR3 is built from 15 residues. This clonotype was observed a few times. What it recognizes is unknown. Study outcomes and limitations: There was a suggestion from the authors that each seasonal influenza vaccination recruits few new T cells.

This clonotype originated in a man aged 50 or older who received an inactivated influenza vaccine. The J gene is TRBJ1-5, the V gene TRBV5-5; D gene ambiguous. The sample in question was PBMCs from blood, obtained approximately 15 days before vaccination. The DNA for the CDR3 is TGTGCCAGCAGCCCGGGTGACATCCGCAATCAGCCCCAGCATTTT. This gives the protein CASSPGDIRNQPQHF. The full variable domain, in which reference TRBV5-5 and TRBJ1-5 provide the parts outside the CDR3, is DAGVTQSPTHLIKTRGQQVTLRCSPISGHKSVSWYQQVLGQGPQFIFQYYEKEERGRGNFPDRFSARQFPNYSSELNVNALLLGDSALYLCASSPGDIRNQPQHFGDGTRLSIL.